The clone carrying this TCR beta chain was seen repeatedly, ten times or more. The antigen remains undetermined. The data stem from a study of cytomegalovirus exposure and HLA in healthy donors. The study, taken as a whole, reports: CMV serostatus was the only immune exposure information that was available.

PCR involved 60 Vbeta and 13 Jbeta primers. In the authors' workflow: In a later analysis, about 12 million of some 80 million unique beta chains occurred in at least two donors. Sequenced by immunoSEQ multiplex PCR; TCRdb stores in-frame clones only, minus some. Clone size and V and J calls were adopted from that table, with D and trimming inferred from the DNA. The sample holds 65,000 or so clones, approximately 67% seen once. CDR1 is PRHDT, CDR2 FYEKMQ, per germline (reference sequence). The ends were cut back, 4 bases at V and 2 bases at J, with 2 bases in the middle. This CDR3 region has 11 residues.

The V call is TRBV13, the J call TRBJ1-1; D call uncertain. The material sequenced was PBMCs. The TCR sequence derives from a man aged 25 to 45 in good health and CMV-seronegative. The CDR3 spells CASSSNTEAFF. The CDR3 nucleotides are TGTGCCAGCAGCTCAAACACTGAAGCTTTCTTT.